This T cell receptor (beta chain) was recorded in a study of T cell changes during pregnancy in multiple sclerosis (dated by TCRdb to the late 2010s). Concerning the study at large: The study looked at changes in the T cell repertoire across pregnancy in women with multiple sclerosis.

Library generation was performed with the immunoSEQ multiplex PCR assay. TCRdb mirrors the immuneACCESS table, restricted to in-frame sequences. Some clones are absent from its copies; in checked studies, under half trace to an unresolved V gene, and the reason for the others is unknown. This sample lists around 36,000 clones; approximately 90% were detected once. In total, the top ten clones hold over 0.95% of the sample. From the cysteine up to the phenylalanine, the CDR3 has a length of 12 residues. Here the CDR3 DNA is all that survives: 36 bases in frame from base 1. CDR1 and CDR2 are drawn from the germline V gene: SGHTA, FQGNSA. V lost 3 bases and J lost 7 bases; the stretch between them is 9 bases long. A note on this clone: What antigen it recognizes has not been identified. The sample holds no much larger clone one base away, and base qualities are not on file.

The chain is encoded by TRBV7-2 joined to TRBJ1-1; the D gene cannot be resolved reliably. The clonotype comes from a female donor with multiple sclerosis, enrolled in a pregnancy study. The sample here was peripheral blood, taken before pregnancy. The CDR3 is CASSFLTVEAFF. At the DNA level, the sequence is TGTGCCAGCAGCTTTCTTACGGTTGAAGCTTTCTTT.